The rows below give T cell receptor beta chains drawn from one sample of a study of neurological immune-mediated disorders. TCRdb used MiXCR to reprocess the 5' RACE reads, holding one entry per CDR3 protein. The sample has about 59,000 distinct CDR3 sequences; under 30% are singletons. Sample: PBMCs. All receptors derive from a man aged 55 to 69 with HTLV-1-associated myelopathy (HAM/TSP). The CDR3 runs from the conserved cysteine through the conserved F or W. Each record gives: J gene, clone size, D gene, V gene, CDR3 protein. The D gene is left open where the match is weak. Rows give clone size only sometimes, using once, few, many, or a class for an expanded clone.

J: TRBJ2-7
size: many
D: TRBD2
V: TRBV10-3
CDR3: CAISTSGSSYEQYF

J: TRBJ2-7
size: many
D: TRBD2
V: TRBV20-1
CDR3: CSARDPSGRAGEQYF

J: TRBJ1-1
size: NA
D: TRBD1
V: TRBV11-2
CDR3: CASSLFGTANTEAFF

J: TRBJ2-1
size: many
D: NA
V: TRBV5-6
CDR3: CASKAYNEQFF

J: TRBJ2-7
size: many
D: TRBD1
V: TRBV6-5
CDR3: CASSRDSLSYEQYF

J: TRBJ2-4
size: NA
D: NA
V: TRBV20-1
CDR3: CSAIGGVPRNIQYF

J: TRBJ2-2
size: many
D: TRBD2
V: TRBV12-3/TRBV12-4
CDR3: CASSFPGTSGRAGTGELFF

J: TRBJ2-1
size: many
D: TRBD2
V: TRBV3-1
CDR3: CASSQRTSGTVRNEQFF

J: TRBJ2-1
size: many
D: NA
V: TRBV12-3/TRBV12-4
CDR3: CASSLSGGRPYNEQFF

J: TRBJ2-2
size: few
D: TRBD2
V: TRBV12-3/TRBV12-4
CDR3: CASSSRPSGNTGELFF

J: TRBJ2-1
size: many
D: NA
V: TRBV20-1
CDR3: CSARIPTGRVFDEQFF

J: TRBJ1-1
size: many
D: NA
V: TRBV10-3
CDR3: CAISQSRNTEAFF

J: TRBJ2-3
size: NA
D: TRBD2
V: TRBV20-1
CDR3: CSAPSGTLGNTQYF

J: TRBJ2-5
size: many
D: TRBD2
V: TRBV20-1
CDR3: CSAPLAGPKETQYF

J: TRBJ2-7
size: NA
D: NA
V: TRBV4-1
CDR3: CASSPGEAFEQYF